Presented here are 17 T cell receptor beta chains from one specimen sequenced in a study of T cells in Graves' hyperthyroidism and ophthalmopathy. TCR beta CDR3 sequences were amplified from RNA transcripts. Primed by the HTBI set, a first-round RT-PCR was run on the TCR CDR3. Using its own MiXCR run on the multiplex PCR reads, TCRdb lists one record per CDR3 protein. Among around 270,000 distinct CDR3 sequences listed, less than 20% were seen once. Source material: blood. The receptors here all came from a man aged 50 to 59 with Graves' ophthalmopathy.

The sample holds many counts of this clonotype. This rearrangement joins TRBV12-3 or TRBV12-4 to TRBJ2-3, with 9 nucleotides matching TRBD1. V lost 6 bases to trimming and J lost 4 bases; unmatched junction nucleotides: 14. This CDR3 spans 17 amino acids. CDR3 sequence reads: CASSEGQGWSLADTQYF. The CDR3 DNA sequence: TGTGCCAGCAGCGAAGGACAGGGGTGGTCCTTAGCAGATACGCAGTATTTT.

This clonotype was detected ten times or more. Here the CDR3 reads CASSLNGALGGAFF. The CDR3 DNA reads as TGTGCCAGCAGTTTGAATGGGGCCCTGGGGGGAGCTTTCTTT. V usage is TRBV28 and J usage is TRBJ1-1, with D possibly matching TRBD1 (5 bases). The CDR3 extends over 14 amino acids. Per the germline V gene, CDR1 is MDHEN and CDR2 is SYDVKM. V was trimmed by 3 bases and J by 10 bases, leaving 18 bases between them.

This clonotype was detected ten times or more. The genes are TRBV18 and TRBJ2-7; D may be TRBD2 (6 bases). There are 12 residues in the CDR3. CDR1 is KGHSH, CDR2 LQKENI, per germline. Trimming pared 3 bases from V and 7 bases from J, leaving 10 bases between. The CDR3 sequence is CASSPEAGEQYF. CDR3 nucleotides: TGTGCCAGCTCACCGGAGGCGGGGGAGCAGTACTTC. Using reference TRBV18 and TRBJ2-7 for the parts outside the CDR3, the full variable domain is NAGVMQNPRHLVRRRGQEARLRCSPMKGHSHVYWYRQLPEEGLKFMVYLQKENIIDESGMPKERFSAEFPKEGPSILRIQQVVRGDSAAYFCASSPEAGEQYFGPGTRLTVT.

This clonotype was detected many times. This sequence joins TRBV5-1 and TRBJ2-1; D may be TRBD1 (6 bases). There are 15 residues in the CDR3. With 5 bases removed from V and 0 bases from J, the gap between germline ends came to 12 bases. Germline CDR1 SGHRS, CDR2 YFSETQ. The chain's CDR3 is CASRPGASSYNEQFF. CDR3 coding DNA: TGCGCCAGCAGACCAGGGGCGAGCTCCTACAATGAGCAGTTCTTC.

This clonotype has more than one count but fewer than ten. CDR3 loop: CASSFLQGGNSPLHF. In DNA, the CDR3 is TGTGCCAGCAGTTTCCTACAGGGTGGTAATTCACCCCTCCACTTT. The V call is TRBV28, the J call TRBJ1-6; a weak D match, TRBD1 (6 bases). In germline, CDR1 is MDHEN, CDR2 SYDVKM. Trimming stripped 3 bases from V and 6 bases from J, with 12 bases between. There are 15 residues in the CDR3.

This clonotype has a count of ten or more. The V call is TRBV11-3, the J call TRBJ2-1; 14 bases align to TRBD2. The germline CDR1 and CDR2 sequences are SGHNT and YENEEA. V was clipped by 4 bases and J by 6 bases; unmatched bases: 5. The CDR3 runs 16 residues. CDR3 protein: CASSSGTSGSGNEQFF. The CDR3 nucleotides are TGTGCCAGCAGCTCTGGGACTAGCGGGAGCGGCAATGAGCAGTTCTTC.

The genes are TRBV7-2 and TRBJ1-2; no firm D call. Trimming cost V 1 base and J 8 bases, with 11 bases left between them. CDR1 and CDR2 (germline): SGHTA, FQGNSA. CDR3 size: 13 residues. CDR3 amino acids: CASSLGVSGGYTF. CDR3 nucleotides: TGTGCCAGCAGCTTAGGAGTTTCGGGGGGCTACACCTTC.

The chain joins TRBV9 to TRBJ2-2, with 7 bases that match TRBD2. The CDR3 has 15 residues. V lost 3 bases and J lost 5; bases outside the gene matches: 7. CDR1 and CDR2 from the germline V gene are SGDLS and YYNGEE. CDR3 protein: CASSARTRRTGELFF. As DNA, the CDR3 is TGTGCCAGCAGCGCTAGGACTAGGCGGACCGGGGAGCTGTTTTTT.

This clonotype was observed at least ten times. The chain is built from TRBV13 and TRBJ2-7, with a tentative D call TRBD2 (7 bases). This CDR3 has 16 amino acids. The ends were cut back, 4 bases at V and 2 bases at J, with 18 bases in the middle. Germline CDR1 is PRHDT and CDR2 is FYEKMQ (reference sequence). CDR3 amino acids: CASSSPSGEGAYEQYF. CDR3 in DNA: TGTGCCAGCAGCTCCCCATCCGGGGAGGGGGCCTACGAGCAGTACTTC.

This clonotype was observed a few times. The gene calls are TRBV19 and TRBJ1-5, with 8 bases identical to TRBD1. The germline V gene encodes CDR1 LNHDA and CDR2 SQIVND (reference sequence). The CDR3 has 15 residues. Trimming cost V 6 bases and J 0 bases; bases outside gene matches: 4. The CDR3 nucleotides are TGTGCCAGTAGATTTCAGGGGGCTAGCAATCAGCCCCAGCATTTT. Translating it yields CASRFQGASNQPQHF.

In this sample, this clonotype turned up many times. The chain has TRBV12-3 or TRBV12-4 and TRBJ1-1; D is unresolved. Trimming removed 5 bases at V and 5 bases at J, with 12 bases between. This CDR3 comprises 13 residues. The CDR3, as DNA: TGTGCCAGCAGTCGGACCCGGGTGACTGAAGCTTTCTTT. Its translation: CASSRTRVTEAFF.

The chain joins TRBV28 to TRBJ1-2; D call uncertain. CDR3 length: 13 residues. Per germline, CDR1 MDHEN and CDR2 SYDVKM. With 6 bases removed from V and 2 bases from J, the gap between germline ends came to 10 bases. The CDR3 DNA is TGTGCCAGCAGCCACGACGGGAACTATGGCTACACCTTC. As protein: CASSHDGNYGYTF.

V gene TRBV10-3 combines with J gene TRBJ2-2; D unresolved. The V and J ends lost 10 bases and 0 bases respectively, with 12 bases between them. The CDR3 length is 14 residues. Per germline, CDR1 ENHRY and CDR2 SYGVKD. DNA for the CDR3: TGTGCCACTGGGCCCGGCGCGAACACCGGGGAGCTGTTTTTT. Its protein is CATGPGANTGELFF.

This sequence joins TRBV28 and TRBJ2-2; 7 positions match TRBD2. V was clipped by 8 bases and J by 4 bases; unmatched bases: 7. Germline loops: CDR1 MDHEN, CDR2 SYDVKM. The CDR3 runs to 14 residues. This CDR3 is CASLRLATTGELFF. CDR3 DNA sequence: TGTGCCAGCTTAAGACTAGCAACCACCGGGGAGCTGTTTTTT. The whole variable domain, filled in from reference TRBV28 and TRBJ2-2, reads DVKVTQSSRYLVKRTGEKVFLECVQDMDHENMFWYRQDPGLGLRLIYFSYDVKMKEKGDIPEGYSVSREKKERFSLILESASTNQTSMYLCASLRLATTGELFFGEGSRLTVL.

The chain couples TRBV10-2 to TRBJ2-2, with no clear D. This CDR3 comprises 15 residues. Trimming cost V 2 bases and J 0 bases, with 7 bases left between them. CDR1 is WSHSY, CDR2 SAAADI, per germline. CDR3 loop: CASSEPPTNTGELFF. The DNA for the CDR3 is TGCGCCAGCAGTGAGCCGCCAACGAACACCGGGGAGCTGTTTTTT.

In this sample, this clonotype turned up many times. The V and J genes are TRBV30 and TRBJ2-7; 12 bases are shared with TRBD1. After removal of 3 bases from V and 5 bases from J, the junction contained 5 bases not matched to a gene. CDR1 and CDR2 (germline): GTSNPN, SVGIG (reference sequence). This CDR3 comprises 14 residues. CDR3 region: CAWRPGTGGHEQYF. As DNA, the CDR3 is TGTGCCTGGAGACCCGGGACAGGGGGCCACGAGCAGTACTTC.

J is TRBJ2-7 and V is TRBV27; unclear D gene. V lost 4 bases and J lost 0, with 10 bases in between. Per germline, CDR1 MNHEY and CDR2 SMNVEV (reference sequence). This CDR3 is 14 amino acids long. CDR3 bases: TGTGCCAGCAGTTCAACAACGCTCTCCTACGAGCAGTACTTC. As protein: CASSSTTLSYEQYF.